The 18 T cell receptor beta chains below were found in one sample sequenced in a study of T cell responses to AZD1222 COVID-19 vaccine. This table comes from immunoSEQ multiplex PCR, and its TCRdb copy is limited to in-frame clones, with some not included. The sample carries 110,000 to 150,000 clones, roughly 90% recorded once. Specimen: peripheral blood, collected on day 0 of AZD1222 vaccination. These TCRs come from an adult in good health.

The gene calls are TRBV7-9 and TRBJ1-6; D is ambiguous. Trimming shortened V by 5 bases and J by 5 bases, and 10 bases separated the two germline ends. CDR3 size: 14 residues. Germline-derived CDR1 and CDR2 are SEHNR and FQNEAQ (reference sequence). The CDR3 is CASSAQSNNSPLHF. The DNA of the CDR3 is TGTGCCAGCAGCGCACAGTCTAATAATTCACCCCTCCACTTT. Full variable domain (missing parts from reference TRBV7-9 and TRBJ1-6): DTGVSQNPRHKITKRGQNVTFRCDPISEHNRLYWYRQTLGQGPEFLTYFQNEAQLEKSRLLSDRFSAERPKGSFSTLEIQRTEQGDSAMYLCASSAQSNNSPLHFGNGTRLTVT.

This clone has just one count. This sequence joins TRBV6-6 and TRBJ1-2, with D unclear. Germline CDR1 MNHNY, CDR2 SVGAGI (reference sequence). The V and J ends lost 0 bases and 6 bases respectively, with 14 bases between them. The CDR3 totals 15 residues. CDR3 coding DNA: TGTGCCAGCAGTTACTCGGGCCTCGCCCAGGATGGCTACACCTTC. Translation gives CASSYSGLAQDGYTF.

The chain uses TRBV27 and TRBJ1-1, with 8 positions matching TRBD1. V dropped 3 bases and J dropped 5; count of bases not matched to a gene: 5. The CDR3 length is 14 residues. Germline CDR1 is MNHEY and CDR2 is SMNVEV (reference sequence). CDR3 DNA: TGTGCCAGCAGTTTTGGGACAGGAAGGACTGAAGCTTTCTTT. Amino acids: CASSFGTGRTEAFF.

Of note for this clone: The sample holds other DNA sequences that translate to the same CDR3. This chain connects TRBV12-3 or TRBV12-4 to TRBJ2-5; the D gene is possibly TRBD2 (5 bases). Trimming shortened V by 0 bases and J by 5 bases, and 7 bases separated the two germline ends. This CDR3 has 13 amino acids. CDR3 region: CASSLAGVETQYF. DNA of the CDR3: TGTGCCAGCAGTTTAGCGGGAGTGGAGACCCAGTACTTC.

CDR3 coding DNA: TGTGCCAGCAGTCAAAACGCGGGGGTTTACACCTTC. It specifies CASSQNAGVYTF. V and J are TRBV6-5 and TRBJ1-2; D might be TRBD1 (5 bases). CDR1 and CDR2 (germline): MNHEY, SVGAGI. Trimming cost V 5 bases and J 11 bases, with 15 bases left between them. The CDR3 runs 12 residues.

This chain joins TRBV5-6 and TRBJ2-3; 10 nucleotides align to TRBD1. The junction had 8 bases not matched to a gene; V was cut back by 3 bases and J by 4 bases. The CDR3 contains 16 residues. Germline lookup yields CDR1 SGHDT and CDR2 YYEEEE. The CDR3 bases are TGTGCCAGCAGCTCCCGGGGACAGGGGCGCGCAGATACGCAGTATTTT. Amino acid sequence: CASSSRGQGRADTQYF.

V is TRBV5-1 and J is TRBJ1-1; D unclear. The CDR3 spans 14 residues. CDR1 and CDR2 from the germline V gene are SGHRS and YFSETQ. The V end lost 5 bases, the J end lost 0 bases, and 11 bases lay between the germline ends. The CDR3 nucleotides read TGCGCCAGCAGACCGGGAGGTATGAACACTGAAGCTTTCTTT. It codes for CASRPGGMNTEAFF.

The V and J genes are TRBV28 and TRBJ2-7; D unclear. The length of the CDR3 is 15 residues. Trimming removed 2 bases at V and 0 bases at J, with 11 bases between. In germline, CDR1 is MDHEN, CDR2 SYDVKM. The CDR3 sequence is CASSLQRVPSYEQYF. The CDR3 DNA is TGTGCCAGCAGTTTACAAAGGGTTCCCTCCTACGAGCAGTACTTC. The variable domain in full, completed from reference TRBV28 and TRBJ2-7, reads DVKVTQSSRYLVKRTGEKVFLECVQDMDHENMFWYRQDPGLGLRLIYFSYDVKMKEKGDIPEGYSVSREKKERFSLILESASTNQTSMYLCASSLQRVPSYEQYFGPGTRLTVT.

The rearrangement joins TRBV6-6 to TRBJ2-1, with D possibly being TRBD1 (6 bases). CDR1 and CDR2 from the germline V gene are MNHNY and SVGAGI (reference sequence). Between the trimmed V and J ends, which lost 5 bases and 8 bases, there was a span of 34 bases. CDR3 size: 20 residues. In DNA form, the CDR3 reads TGTGCCAGCAGTCCGCGGACAGCGACGACAGCAGGAAGAGGGACGGATGAGCAGTTCTTC. Translated, it gives CASSPRTATTAGRGTDEQFF.

The chain employs TRBV28 and TRBJ1-5; 9 bases fit TRBD1. Germline loops: CDR1 MDHEN, CDR2 SYDVKM. This CDR3 region has 13 residues. After removal of 10 bases from V and 4 bases from J, the junction contained 5 bases not matched to a gene. CDR3: CAIKTGGNQPQHF. The CDR3 DNA reads as TGTGCCATCAAGACAGGGGGTAATCAGCCCCAGCATTTT. Combining the CDR3 with reference TRBV28 and TRBJ1-5 gives the whole variable domain DVKVTQSSRYLVKRTGEKVFLECVQDMDHENMFWYRQDPGLGLRLIYFSYDVKMKEKGDIPEGYSVSREKKERFSLILESASTNQTSMYLCAIKTGGNQPQHFGDGTRLSIL.

This chain connects TRBV19 to TRBJ1-5; 8 bases are a match to TRBD1. This CDR3 region has 13 residues. Germline trimming cut 10 bases from V and 3 bases from J; bases unmatched to any gene: 5. The germline gives CDR1 LNHDA, CDR2 SQIVND (reference sequence). CDR3 amino acids: CATLDRDNQPQHF. The CDR3 DNA is TGTGCCACCCTGGACAGGGACAATCAGCCCCAGCATTTT.

This rearrangement joins TRBV6-4 to TRBJ2-7; 7 bases line up with TRBD1. V trimming: 2 bases; J trimming: 4 bases; junction bases outside the gene matches: 23. The CDR3 covers 20 residues. Germline assignment: CDR1 MRHNA and CDR2 SNTAGT. CDR3 nucleotide sequence: TGTGCCAGCAGTGACGACAGGGTACAGACTGGATTGGGGGAGTTTTACGAGCAGTACTTC. It is translated as CASSDDRVQTGLGEFYEQYF.

The V and J genes are TRBV7-8 and TRBJ1-5, with a weak D call TRBD1 (5 bases). The CDR3 spans 15 residues. Trimming removed 2 bases at V and 7 bases at J, with 15 bases between. Germline V CDR1 and CDR2: SGHVS, FQNEAQ. The CDR3 DNA reads TGTGCCAGCAGCTTATGGGGGGTAGTAGGGCAGCCCCAGCATTTT. It encodes CASSLWGVVGQPQHF. Supplemented by reference TRBV7-8 and TRBJ1-5, the full variable domain reads GAGVSQSPRYKVAKRGQDVALRCDPISGHVSLFWYQQALGQGPEFLTYFQNEAQLDKSGLPSDRFFAERPEGSVSTLKIQRTQQEDSAVYLCASSLWGVVGQPQHFGDGTRLSIL.

The chain is built from TRBV10-3 and TRBJ2-1; 9 bases match TRBD1. Germline CDR1 reads ENHRY; CDR2 reads SYGVKD. The length of the CDR3 is 15 residues. After removal of 6 bases from V and 7 bases from J, the junction contained 10 bases not matched to a gene. CDR3 DNA sequence: TGTGCCATCAGAGAGGACAGGGGAAACATAAATGAGCAGTTCTTC. It specifies CAIREDRGNINEQFF.

The chain links TRBV5-6 to TRBJ2-3; 7 bases line up with TRBD1. V trimming: 4 bases; J trimming: 4 bases; junction bases outside the gene matches: 12. The CDR3 is 16 residues long. Germline V CDR1 and CDR2: SGHDT, YYEEEE. The CDR3 reads CASSPLTQGRSDTQYF. CDR3 bases: TGTGCCAGCAGCCCTCTGACACAGGGGCGGTCAGATACGCAGTATTTT.

The chain is built from TRBV9 and TRBJ1-3; no definite D call. The V end was cut by 0 bases, the J end by 0 bases, with 7 bases between. CDR1 and CDR2 (germline): SGDLS, YYNGEE. This CDR3 is built from 15 residues. CDR3 amino acids: CASSVAQTSGNTIYF. The CDR3 nucleotides read TGTGCCAGCAGCGTAGCTCAGACCTCTGGAAACACCATATATTTT. The full variable domain, rest sourced from reference TRBV9 and TRBJ1-3, is DSGVTQTPKHLITATGQRVTLRCSPRSGDLSVYWYQQSLDQGLQFLIQYYNGEERAKGNILERFSAQQFPDLHSELNLSSLELGDSALYFCASSVAQTSGNTIYFGEGSWLTVV.

The rearrangement joins TRBV7-6 to TRBJ2-2; D is possibly TRBD1 or TRBD2 (5 bases each). CDR3 length equals 17 residues. Per the germline V gene, CDR1 is SGHVS and CDR2 is FNYEAQ. V was cut by 4 bases and J by 3 bases, with 18 bases left in between. CDR3: CASSWGSPSSYTGELFF. CDR3 bases: TGTGCCAGCAGCTGGGGGTCCCCCTCCTCTTACACCGGGGAGCTGTTTTTT.

The V and J genes are TRBV18 and TRBJ1-2; 7 nucleotides match TRBD1. Germline CDR1 reads KGHSH; CDR2 reads LQKENI. The ends lost 6 bases at V and 6 bases at J; junction bases unmatched: 10. The CDR3 is made up of 14 amino acids. The CDR3 coding sequence is TGTGCCAGCTCTCCTACGACAGGGCAGAATGGCTACACCTTC. It encodes CASSPTTGQNGYTF.